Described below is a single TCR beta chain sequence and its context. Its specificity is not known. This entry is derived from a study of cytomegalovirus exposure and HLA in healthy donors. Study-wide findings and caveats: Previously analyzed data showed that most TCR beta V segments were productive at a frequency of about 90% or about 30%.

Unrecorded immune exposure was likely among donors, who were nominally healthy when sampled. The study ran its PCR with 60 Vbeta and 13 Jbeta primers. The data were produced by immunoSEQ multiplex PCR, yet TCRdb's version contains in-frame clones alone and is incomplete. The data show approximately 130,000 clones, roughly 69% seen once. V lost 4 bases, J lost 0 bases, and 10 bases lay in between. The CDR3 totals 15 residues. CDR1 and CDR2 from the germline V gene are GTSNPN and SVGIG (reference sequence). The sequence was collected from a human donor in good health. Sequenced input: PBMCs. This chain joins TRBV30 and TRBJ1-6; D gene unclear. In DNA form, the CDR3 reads TGTGCCTGGAAGGTCGGGAGCTCCTATAATTCACCCCTCCACTTT. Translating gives CAWKVGSSYNSPLHF. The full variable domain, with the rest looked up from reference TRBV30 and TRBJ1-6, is SQTIHQWPATLVQPVGSPLSLECTVEGTSNPNLYWYRQAAGRGLQLLFYSVGIGQISSEVPQNLSASRPQDRQFILSSKKLLLSDSGFYLCAWKVGSSYNSPLHFGNGTRLTVT.